This T cell receptor beta chain was captured in a study of cytomegalovirus exposure and HLA in healthy donors. 60 Vbeta and 13 Jbeta primers were used in PCR. The protocol was immunoSEQ multiplex PCR, while the TCRdb copy is restricted to in-frame clones and leaves out a portion. Here the sample spans over 150,000 clones, roughly 82% being singletons. The sequencing input was PBMCs. The sequence was obtained from a man in his fifties in good health and CMV-seropositive.

CDR3 nucleotide sequence: TGTGCCAGCAGTGCCAGGGATCACTCCTACGAGCAGTACTTC. Protein: CASSARDHSYEQYF. The chain employs TRBV2 and TRBJ2-7, with D possibly matching TRBD1 (5 bases). Per germline, CDR1 SNHLY and CDR2 FYNNEI. CDR3 size: 14 residues. The germline V and J ends were trimmed by 4 bases and 0 bases, with 10 bases remaining between them.